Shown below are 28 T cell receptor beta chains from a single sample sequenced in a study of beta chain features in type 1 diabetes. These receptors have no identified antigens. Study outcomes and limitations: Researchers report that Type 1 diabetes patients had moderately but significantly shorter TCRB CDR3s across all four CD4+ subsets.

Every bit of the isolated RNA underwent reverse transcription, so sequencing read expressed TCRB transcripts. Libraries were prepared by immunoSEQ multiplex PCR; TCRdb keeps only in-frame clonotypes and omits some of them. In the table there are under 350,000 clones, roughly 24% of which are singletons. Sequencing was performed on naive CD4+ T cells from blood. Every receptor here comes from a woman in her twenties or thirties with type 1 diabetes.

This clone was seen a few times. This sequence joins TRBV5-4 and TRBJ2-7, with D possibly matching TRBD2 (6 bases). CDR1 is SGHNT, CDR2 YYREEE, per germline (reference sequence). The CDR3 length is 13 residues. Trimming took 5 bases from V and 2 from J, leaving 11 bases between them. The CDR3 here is CASREGQAYEQYF. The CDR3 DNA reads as TGTGCCAGCAGGGAGGGGCAAGCCTACGAGCAGTACTTC.

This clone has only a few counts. The CDR3 loop is CAWSVNPQGRYGYTF. As DNA, the CDR3 is TGTGCCTGGAGTGTAAATCCACAGGGGCGTTATGGCTACACCTTC. V and J are TRBV30 and TRBJ1-2; 7 bases map to TRBD1. CDR1 and CDR2 (germline): GTSNPN, SVGIG (reference sequence). Germline trimming cut 0 bases from V and 5 bases from J; bases unmatched to any gene: 9. The CDR3 covers 15 residues.

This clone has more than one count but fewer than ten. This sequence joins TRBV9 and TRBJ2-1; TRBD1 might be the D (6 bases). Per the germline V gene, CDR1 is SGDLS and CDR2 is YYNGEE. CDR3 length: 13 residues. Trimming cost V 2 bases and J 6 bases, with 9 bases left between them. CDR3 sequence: CASSVGAPNEQFF. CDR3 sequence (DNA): TGTGCCAGCAGCGTGGGGGCGCCCAATGAGCAGTTCTTC.

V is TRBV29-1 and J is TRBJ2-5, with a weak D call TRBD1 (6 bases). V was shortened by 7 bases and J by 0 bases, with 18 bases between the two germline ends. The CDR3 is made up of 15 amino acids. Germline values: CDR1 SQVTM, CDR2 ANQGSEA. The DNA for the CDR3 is TGCAGCGCCAACAGGGCCGGAGATTACCAAGAGACCCAGTACTTC. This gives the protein CSANRAGDYQETQYF. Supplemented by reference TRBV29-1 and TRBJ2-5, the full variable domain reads SAVISQKPSRDICQRGTSLTIQCQVDSQVTMMFWYRQQPGQSLTLIATANQGSEATYESGFVIDKFPISRPNLTFSTLTVSNMSPEDSSIYLCSANRAGDYQETQYFGPGTRLLVL.

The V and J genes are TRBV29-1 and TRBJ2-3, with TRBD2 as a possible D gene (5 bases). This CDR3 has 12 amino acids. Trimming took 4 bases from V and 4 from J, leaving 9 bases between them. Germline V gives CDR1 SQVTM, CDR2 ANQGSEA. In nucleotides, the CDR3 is TGCAGCGTTGGTCCGGGGTCAGATACGCAGTATTTT. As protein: CSVGPGSDTQYF.

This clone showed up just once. CDR3 coding DNA: TGTGCCAGCAGCCCGGGACTAGCGGAGGCAGATACGCAGTATTTT. It yields the protein CASSPGLAEADTQYF. This sequence joins TRBV14 and TRBJ2-3; 11 bases line up with TRBD2. The CDR3 loop spans 15 amino acids. Losses at the gene ends were 4 bases for V and 4 bases for J; bases not matched to a gene: 4. CDR1 SGHDN and CDR2 FVKESK come from the germline V gene. The full variable domain, in which reference TRBV14 and TRBJ2-3 provide the parts outside the CDR3, is EAGVTQFPSHSVIEKGQTVTLRCDPISGHDNLYWYRRVMGKEIKFLLHFVKESKQDESGMPNNRFLAERTGGTYSTLKVQPAELEDSGVYFCASSPGLAEADTQYFGPGTRLTVL.

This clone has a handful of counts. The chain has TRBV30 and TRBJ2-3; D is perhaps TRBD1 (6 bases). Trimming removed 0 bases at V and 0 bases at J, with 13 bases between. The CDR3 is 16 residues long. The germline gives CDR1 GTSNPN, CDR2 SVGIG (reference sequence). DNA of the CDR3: TGTGCCTGGAGTGTAGGGCAGGGGATAAGCACAGATACGCAGTATTTT. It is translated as CAWSVGQGISTDTQYF.

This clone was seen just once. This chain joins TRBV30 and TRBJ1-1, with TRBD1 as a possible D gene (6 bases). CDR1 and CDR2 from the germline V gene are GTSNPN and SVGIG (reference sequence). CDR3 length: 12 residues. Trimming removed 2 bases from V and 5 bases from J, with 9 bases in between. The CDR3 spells CAWSQRGTEAFF. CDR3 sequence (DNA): TGTGCCTGGAGTCAGAGGGGGACTGAAGCTTTCTTT.

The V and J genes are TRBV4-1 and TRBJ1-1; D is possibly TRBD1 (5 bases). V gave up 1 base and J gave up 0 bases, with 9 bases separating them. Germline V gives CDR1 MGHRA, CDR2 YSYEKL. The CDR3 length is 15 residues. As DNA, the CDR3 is TGCGCCAGCAGCCAAGGGGGCAGGGTGAACACTGAAGCTTTCTTT. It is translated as CASSQGGRVNTEAFF.

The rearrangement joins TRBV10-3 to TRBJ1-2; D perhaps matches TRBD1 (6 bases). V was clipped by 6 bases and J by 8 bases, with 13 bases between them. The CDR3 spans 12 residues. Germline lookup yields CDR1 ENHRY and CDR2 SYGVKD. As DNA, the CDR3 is TGTGCCATCAGCCTACAGGGCGAAGGCTACACCTTC. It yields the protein CAISLQGEGYTF.

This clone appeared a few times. CDR3 sequence reads: CASSLEITETYEQYF. For the CDR3, the DNA is TGCGCCAGCAGCCTAGAAATTACAGAGACCTACGAGCAGTACTTC. The chain carries TRBV4-1 and TRBJ2-7, with D unclear. Deletions cut 4 bases from V and 2 bases from J, with 15 bases between. The CDR3 runs 15 residues. Germline values: CDR1 MGHRA, CDR2 YSYEKL.

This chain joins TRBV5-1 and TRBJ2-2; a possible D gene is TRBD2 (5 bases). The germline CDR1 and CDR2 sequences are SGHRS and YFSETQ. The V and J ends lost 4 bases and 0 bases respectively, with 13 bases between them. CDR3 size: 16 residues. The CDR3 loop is CASSPLAGANTGELFF. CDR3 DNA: TGCGCCAGCAGCCCTCTAGCAGGCGCGAACACCGGGGAGCTGTTTTTT.

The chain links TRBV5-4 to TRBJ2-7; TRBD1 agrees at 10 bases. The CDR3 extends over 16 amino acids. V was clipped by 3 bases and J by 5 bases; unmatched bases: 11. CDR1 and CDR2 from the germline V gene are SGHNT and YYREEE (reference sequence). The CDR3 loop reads CASSYPRGQGSDEQYF. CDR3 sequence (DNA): TGTGCCAGCAGCTACCCTAGGGGACAGGGGTCGGACGAGCAGTACTTC.

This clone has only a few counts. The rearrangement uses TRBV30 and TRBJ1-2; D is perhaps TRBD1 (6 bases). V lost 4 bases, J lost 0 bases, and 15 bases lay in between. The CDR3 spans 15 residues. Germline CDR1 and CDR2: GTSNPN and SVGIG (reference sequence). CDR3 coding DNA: TGTGCCTGGACCAACTACAGGGCGGCTAACTATGGCTACACCTTC. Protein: CAWTNYRAANYGYTF.

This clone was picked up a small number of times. The CDR3 DNA is TGTGCCTGGCAGAGGACTAGCGGGTTTACCTACAATGAGCAGTTCTTC. It yields the protein CAWQRTSGFTYNEQFF. The chain recombines TRBV30 with TRBJ2-1; TRBD2 matches 11 bases. This CDR3 spans 16 amino acids. The germline gives CDR1 GTSNPN, CDR2 SVGIG (reference sequence). V gave up 5 bases and J gave up 2 bases; unmatched junction bases: 8.

CDR3 bases: TGTGCCAGCAGTGATATCAGGCCCAAAGAGACCCAGTACTTC. It encodes CASSDIRPKETQYF. This rearrangement joins TRBV25-1 to TRBJ2-5; D is undetermined. This CDR3 is built from 14 residues. In germline, CDR1 is MGHDK, CDR2 SYGVNS. V shed 3 bases and J shed 3 bases, with 11 bases lying between them. Variable domain in full (rest from reference TRBV25-1 and TRBJ2-5): EADIYQTPRYLVIGTGKKITLECSQTMGHDKMYWYQQDPGMELHLIHYSYGVNSTEKGDLSSESTVSRIRTEHFPLTLESARPSHTSQYLCASSDIRPKETQYFGPGTRLLVL.

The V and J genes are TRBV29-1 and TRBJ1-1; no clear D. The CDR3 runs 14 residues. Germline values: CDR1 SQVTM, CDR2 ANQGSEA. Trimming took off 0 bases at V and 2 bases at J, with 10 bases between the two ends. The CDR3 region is CSVEEPGINTEAFF. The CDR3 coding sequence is TGCAGCGTTGAAGAGCCCGGGATTAACACTGAAGCTTTCTTT.

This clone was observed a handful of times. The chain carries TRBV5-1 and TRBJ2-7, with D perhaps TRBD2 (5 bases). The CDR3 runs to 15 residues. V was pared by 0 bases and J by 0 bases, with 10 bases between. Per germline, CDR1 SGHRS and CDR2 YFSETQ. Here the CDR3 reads CASSLEDWASYEQYF. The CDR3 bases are TGCGCCAGCAGCTTGGAGGACTGGGCCTCCTACGAGCAGTACTTC. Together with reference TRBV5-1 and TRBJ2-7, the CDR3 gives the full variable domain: KAGVTQTPRYLIKTRGQQVTLSCSPISGHRSVSWYQQTPGQGLQFLFEYFSETQRNKGNFPGRFSGRQFSNSRSEMNVSTLELGDSALYLCASSLEDWASYEQYFGPGTRLTVT.

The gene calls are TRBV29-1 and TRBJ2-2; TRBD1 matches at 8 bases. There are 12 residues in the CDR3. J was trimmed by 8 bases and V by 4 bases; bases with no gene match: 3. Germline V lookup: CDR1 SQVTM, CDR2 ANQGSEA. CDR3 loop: CSVGRGPGELFF. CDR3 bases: TGCAGCGTTGGCAGGGGGCCAGGGGAGCTGTTTTTT.

The CDR3 loop reads CASSLDGRAGNEQFF. As DNA, the CDR3 is TGTGCCAGCAGTTTAGACGGGAGGGCCGGGAATGAGCAGTTCTTC. The V gene is TRBV28, the J gene TRBJ2-1; 8 bases map to TRBD2. This CDR3 spans 15 amino acids. V lost 2 bases to trimming and J lost 7 bases; unmatched junction nucleotides: 7. Germline V gene sequence: CDR1 MDHEN, CDR2 SYDVKM.

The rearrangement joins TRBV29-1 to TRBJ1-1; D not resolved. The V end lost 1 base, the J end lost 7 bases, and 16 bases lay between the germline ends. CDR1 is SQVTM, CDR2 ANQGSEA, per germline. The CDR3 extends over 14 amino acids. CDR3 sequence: CSVEAQMNDREAFF. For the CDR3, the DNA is TGCAGCGTTGAAGCACAGATGAATGACCGTGAAGCTTTCTTT.

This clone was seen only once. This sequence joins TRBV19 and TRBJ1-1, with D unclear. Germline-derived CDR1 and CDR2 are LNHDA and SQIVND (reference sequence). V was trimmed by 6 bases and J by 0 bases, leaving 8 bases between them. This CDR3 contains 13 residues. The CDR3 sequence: CASSTDLNTEAFF. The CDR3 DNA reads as TGTGCCAGTAGCACAGATCTGAACACTGAAGCTTTCTTT.

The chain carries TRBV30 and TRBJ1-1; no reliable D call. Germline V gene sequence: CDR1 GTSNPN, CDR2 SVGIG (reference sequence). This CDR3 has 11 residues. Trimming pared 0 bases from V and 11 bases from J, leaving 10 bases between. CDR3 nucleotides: TGTGCCTGGAGTGTATTAGATTGGGCTTTCTTT. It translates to CAWSVLDWAFF.

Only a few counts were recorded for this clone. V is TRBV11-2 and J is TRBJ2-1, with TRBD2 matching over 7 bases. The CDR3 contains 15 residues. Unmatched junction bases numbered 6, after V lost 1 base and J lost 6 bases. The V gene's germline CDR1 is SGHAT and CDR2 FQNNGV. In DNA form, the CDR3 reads TGTGCCAGCAGCTTAGGTGGGGGGGGTGTCAATGAGCAGTTCTTC. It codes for CASSLGGGGVNEQFF.

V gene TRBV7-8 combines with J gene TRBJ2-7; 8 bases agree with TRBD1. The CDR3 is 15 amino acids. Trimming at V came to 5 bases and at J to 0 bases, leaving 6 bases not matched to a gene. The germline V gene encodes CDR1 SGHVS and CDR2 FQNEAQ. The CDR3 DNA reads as TGTGCCAGCAGCCCCCTTGACAGGGGCTCCTACGAGCAGTACTTC. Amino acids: CASSPLDRGSYEQYF.

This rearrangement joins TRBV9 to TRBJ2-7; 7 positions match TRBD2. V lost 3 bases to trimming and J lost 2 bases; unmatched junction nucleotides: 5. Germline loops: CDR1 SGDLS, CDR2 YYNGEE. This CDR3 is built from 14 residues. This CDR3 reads CASSAERGTYEQYF. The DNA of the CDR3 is TGTGCCAGCAGCGCGGAGCGGGGAACCTACGAGCAGTACTTC. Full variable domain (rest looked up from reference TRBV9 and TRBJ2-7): DSGVTQTPKHLITATGQRVTLRCSPRSGDLSVYWYQQSLDQGLQFLIQYYNGEERAKGNILERFSAQQFPDLHSELNLSSLELGDSALYFCASSAERGTYEQYFGPGTRLTVT.

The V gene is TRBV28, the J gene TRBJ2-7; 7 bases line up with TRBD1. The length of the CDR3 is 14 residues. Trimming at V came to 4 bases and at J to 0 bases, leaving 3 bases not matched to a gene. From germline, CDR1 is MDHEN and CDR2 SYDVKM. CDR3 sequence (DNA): TGTGCCAGCAGTTCGACAGGGAGCTCCTACGAGCAGTACTTC. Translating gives CASSSTGSSYEQYF.

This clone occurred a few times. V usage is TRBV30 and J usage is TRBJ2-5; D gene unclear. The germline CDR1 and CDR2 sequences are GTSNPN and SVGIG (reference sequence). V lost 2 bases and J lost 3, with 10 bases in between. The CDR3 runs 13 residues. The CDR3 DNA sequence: TGTGCCTGGAGTTTTCACTCGAAAGAGACCCAGTACTTC. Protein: CAWSFHSKETQYF. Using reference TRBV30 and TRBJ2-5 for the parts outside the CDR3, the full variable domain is SQTIHQWPATLVQPVGSPLSLECTVEGTSNPNLYWYRQAAGRGLQLLFYSVGIGQISSEVPQNLSASRPQDRQFILSSKKLLLSDSGFYLCAWSFHSKETQYFGPGTRLLVL.